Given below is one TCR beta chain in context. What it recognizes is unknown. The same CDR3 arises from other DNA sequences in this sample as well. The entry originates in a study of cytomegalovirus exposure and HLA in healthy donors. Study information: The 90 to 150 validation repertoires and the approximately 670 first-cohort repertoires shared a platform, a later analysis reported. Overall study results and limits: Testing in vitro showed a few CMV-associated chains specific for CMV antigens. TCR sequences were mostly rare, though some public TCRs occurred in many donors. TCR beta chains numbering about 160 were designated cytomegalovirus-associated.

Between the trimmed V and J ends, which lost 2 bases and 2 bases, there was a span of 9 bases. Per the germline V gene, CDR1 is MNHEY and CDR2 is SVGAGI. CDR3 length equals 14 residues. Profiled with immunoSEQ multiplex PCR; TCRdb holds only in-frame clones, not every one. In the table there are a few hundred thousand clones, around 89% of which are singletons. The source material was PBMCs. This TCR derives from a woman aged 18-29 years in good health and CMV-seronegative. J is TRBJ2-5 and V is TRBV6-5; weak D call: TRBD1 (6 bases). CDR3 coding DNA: TGTGCCAGCAGTTACGGAACAGGGCAAGAGACCCAGTACTTC. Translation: CASSYGTGQETQYF.